This TCR beta chain comes out of a study of cytomegalovirus exposure and HLA in healthy donors. The study's findings and limits: Several of the most significant clusters appeared linked to common viral pathogens, based on a later analysis.

This CDR3 is built from 14 residues. Per the germline V gene, CDR1 is SGHNT and CDR2 is YYREEE (reference sequence). The V end was cut by 0 bases, the J end by 4 bases, with 10 bases between. Turning to this clone: Its antigen is unidentified.

PCR used 60 Vbeta primers and 13 Jbeta primers. Using immunoSEQ multiplex PCR, the repertoire was profiled, and TCRdb retains in-frame clones only, with some absent. This sample carries over 100,000 clones, approximately 77% of them seen once, and the ten largest clones take 1.1% to 1.5%. The receptor comes from a middle-aged woman in good health and CMV-seronegative. Sequenced input: PBMCs. J is TRBJ1-1 and V is TRBV5-4; D not resolved. CDR3 sequence reads: CASSLESRGTEAFF. Written as DNA, the CDR3 is TGTGCCAGCAGCTTGGAATCGCGGGGCACTGAAGCTTTCTTT.